Here is one T cell receptor beta chain with its context. These data originate in a study of blood T cell repertoires in COVID-19. On the study more broadly: COVID-19 samples from acute and convalescent phases originated in the United States, Italy and Spain. T cells, B-cell-depleted T cells, or PBMCs supplied cDNA or gDNA.

Methods used by the authors: Estimates of nucleated cell counts were drawn from the amplification of reference gene primers. Using immunoSEQ multiplex PCR, the repertoire was profiled, and TCRdb retains in-frame clones only, with some absent. Clonal size and the V and J genes are those of that table, whereas D and trimming came from the DNA. This sample has about 64,000 clones, with about 88% found just once. V lost 7 bases and J 2 bases, leaving 15 bases between the germline ends. The CDR3 runs to 15 residues. The germline V gene encodes CDR1 MNHEY and CDR2 SMNVEV (reference sequence). Sequenced material: peripheral blood. This sequence joins TRBV27 and TRBJ2-1; the D gene is possibly TRBD1 (7 bases). The receptor was derived from a man between 65 and 79 years old with acute or convalescent COVID-19. The CDR3 DNA is TGTGCCAGCACCGGCGGGACAGCCGCCTACAATGAGCAGTTCTTC. This gives the protein CASTGGTAAYNEQFF.